This TCR beta chain appears in the sequencing data of a study of CD8+CD57+ T cells in acquired aplastic anemia. Study in general: Sorted CD4+ and CD8+ cells yielded around 3.2 ug of DNA on average.

Patients picked for sequencing had shown CD8+CD57+ cell expansion detected by flow cytometry. CDR3 and TCR beta VDJ profiling relied on genomic DNA as the template. TCRdb passed the reads through MiXCR, listing each CDR3 protein once. The sample comprises roughly 500,000 distinct CDR3 sequences, roughly 34% of which are singletons, and 0.8% to 0.85% rests with the top ten. Trimming took off 6 bases at V and 3 bases at J, with 9 bases between the two ends. This CDR3 is built from 14 residues. Looked up from germline, CDR1 is MRHNA and CDR2 is SNTAGT. This clonotype was seen many times. As yet, its antigen is unknown. General study findings and limits: The same twenty-nine CD8+ CDR3 sequences occurred in patients and in controls. Patients and controls had CD8+ Simpson's diversity values that were not significantly distinct.

The gene calls are TRBV6-4 and TRBJ1-6, with D tentatively TRBD1 (5 bases). The receptor's source is a human donor with aplastic anemia. The sequencing sample was made of sorted CD4+, CD8+, or CD8+CD57+ T cells (not recorded which) from PBMCs. The CDR3 DNA is TGTGCCAGCAGGGATACAGGCTATAATTCACCCCTCCACTTT. This translates into CASRDTGYNSPLHF.